Listed here are 15 T cell receptor beta chains from one sample, sequenced in a study of post-analysis software for immune sequencing data. Broader study findings: TRBV segments more frequent in patients than in controls numbered five and included TRBV5-6, TRBV5-1 and TRBV20-1.

Their specific antigens are unknown. Carried by the TCR beta cDNA libraries were unique molecular identifiers. TCRdb re-analysed the PCR reads in MiXCR, keeping a single row per CDR3 protein. The sample contains about 820,000 distinct CDR3 sequences, about 53% of which appear only once. The specimen was blood. The receptors shown here come from a girl between 5 and 17 years old with multiple sclerosis.

This clonotype came up a few times. The chain is built from TRBV2 and TRBJ2-3; D may be TRBD1 or TRBD2 (5 bases each). The CDR3 totals 15 residues. Germline assignment: CDR1 SNHLY and CDR2 FYNNEI. The germline V and J ends were trimmed by 2 bases and 5 bases, with 14 bases remaining between them. The CDR3 region has the DNA TGTGCCAGCAGTGAAAGATCTCTTGGGGGAGATACGCAGTATTTT. Protein sequence: CASSERSLGGDTQYF.

This clonotype was seen a few times. The rearrangement joins TRBV9 to TRBJ2-7, with D possibly matching TRBD2 (6 bases). The germline V and J ends were trimmed by 0 bases and 2 bases, with 12 bases remaining between them. This CDR3 is 15 amino acids long. Looked up from germline, CDR1 is SGDLS and CDR2 is YYNGEE. In DNA, the CDR3 is TGTGCCAGCAGCGTAGGGGCGGGGACCACCTACGAGCAGTACTTC. It encodes CASSVGAGTTYEQYF.

The chain joins TRBV12-3 or TRBV12-4 to TRBJ1-2, with D possibly TRBD1 on 6 matching bases. Trimming took 5 bases from V and 2 from J, leaving 12 bases between them. This CDR3 has 14 amino acids. CDR3: CASSHITGNYGYTF. The CDR3 DNA follows: TGTGCCAGCAGTCACATCACAGGGAACTATGGCTACACCTTC.

The rearrangement links TRBV27 to TRBJ1-1; the D is unclear. This CDR3 contains 14 residues. CDR1 is MNHEY, CDR2 SMNVEV, per germline (reference sequence). Deletions cut 1 base from V and 4 bases from J, with 10 bases between. The CDR3 region has the DNA TGTGCCAGCAGTTTATTGTCGGGGAGCACTGAAGCTTTCTTT. Its translation is CASSLLSGSTEAFF.

The V and J genes are TRBV27 and TRBJ2-1, with TRBD2 matching 12 bases. CDR1 and CDR2 from the germline V gene are MNHEY and SMNVEV (reference sequence). After removal of 4 bases from V and 4 bases from J, the junction contained 5 bases not matched to a gene. The CDR3 covers 16 residues. DNA of the CDR3: TGTGCCAGCAGTTCCCGACTAGCGGGGGTATACAATGAGCAGTTCTTC. Its protein is CASSSRLAGVYNEQFF.

The V and J genes are TRBV29-1 and TRBJ2-3; D is ambiguous. Germline assignment: CDR1 SQVTM and CDR2 ANQGSEA. This CDR3 contains 14 residues. V was trimmed by 5 bases and J by 5 bases, leaving 17 bases between them. The CDR3 DNA sequence: TGCAGCGTTCCCCGGGCAGTACGTGGAGATACGCAGTATTTT. It encodes CSVPRAVRGDTQYF.

This clonotype showed up just a few times. This chain joins TRBV5-1 and TRBJ2-7, with a possible D match to TRBD1 (6 bases). The V end was cut by 3 bases, the J end by 4 bases, with 17 bases between. The CDR3 is 15 amino acids. Germline CDR1 and CDR2: SGHRS and YFSETQ. The CDR3: CASSSPGQEVYEQYF. The CDR3, as DNA: TGCGCCAGCAGCTCACCGGGACAAGAGGTTTACGAGCAGTACTTC.

The chain joins TRBV6-1 to TRBJ2-5; D might be TRBD1 or TRBD2, each matching 5 bases. With the DNA end fitting TRBJ2-7 better, the J assignment may be wrong. CDR3 length: 15 residues. CDR1 and CDR2 from the germline V gene are MNHNS and SASEGT. The CDR3 here is CASSVLAGLTGEQYF. As DNA, the CDR3 is TGTGCCAGCAGTGTCCTGGCGGGCCTCACAGGCGAGCAGTACTTC.

A single count supports this clonotype. The V and J genes are TRBV14 and TRBJ1-6; D is ambiguous. Trimming shortened V by 4 bases and J by 0 bases, and 10 bases separated the two germline ends. The germline gives CDR1 SGHDN, CDR2 FVKESK. The CDR3 contains 16 residues. CDR3 bases: TGTGCCAGCAGCCCCTCGTTGAGCTCCTATAATTCACCCCTCCACTTT. Amino acids: CASSPSLSSYNSPLHF.

This clonotype was seen only a few times. The chain couples TRBV20-1 to TRBJ2-7; either TRBD1 or TRBD2 may fit D (5 bases each). The V gene lost 1 base and the J gene lost 3 bases, with 10 bases spanning the gap. In germline, CDR1 is DFQATT, CDR2 SNEGSKA (reference sequence). The CDR3 totals 13 residues. CDR3 DNA: TGCAGTGCTAGAGTTGGGACCATCTACGAGCAGTACTTC. It specifies CSARVGTIYEQYF.

This chain connects TRBV9 to TRBJ2-5; D uncertain. The germline CDR1 and CDR2 sequences are SGDLS and YYNGEE. This CDR3 spans 15 amino acids. V lost 2 bases and J lost 2, with 13 bases in between. In DNA form, the CDR3 reads TGTGCCAGCAGCGTCCGCGGAGCCCCACAAGAGACCCAGTACTTC. Residues: CASSVRGAPQETQYF.

This clonotype was picked up a small number of times. The V gene is TRBV6-5, the J gene TRBJ2-5; D ambiguous. V lost 4 bases, J lost 0 bases, and 6 bases lay in between. CDR3 length equals 13 residues. Germline assignment: CDR1 MNHEY and CDR2 SVGAGI. In DNA form, the CDR3 reads TGTGCCAGCAGTTTGATTGACCAAGAGACCCAGTACTTC. This sequence encodes CASSLIDQETQYF.

This clonotype was picked up a small number of times. The chain joins TRBV7-2 to TRBJ2-7; D is possibly TRBD1 or TRBD2 (5 bases each). This CDR3 has 15 amino acids. Germline V gives CDR1 SGHTA, CDR2 FQGNSA. V shed 1 base and J shed 4 bases, with 14 bases lying between them. CDR3 region: CASSLGASEGYEQYF. The CDR3 nucleotides read TGTGCCAGCAGCTTAGGGGCTTCCGAGGGGTACGAGCAGTACTTC.

This clonotype was seen a few times. The rearrangement joins TRBV12-3 or TRBV12-4 to TRBJ2-3; a weak D match, TRBD2 (5 bases). This CDR3 region has 13 residues. Trimming shortened V by 7 bases and J by 7 bases, and 15 bases separated the two germline ends. CDR3 residues: CASTPGGTNTQYF. As DNA, the CDR3 is TGTGCCAGCACCCCCGGAGGTACAAATACGCAGTATTTT.

This chain joins TRBV7-2 and TRBJ1-4; possible D gene TRBD1, 5 bases. The V end lost 5 bases, the J end lost 4 bases, and 14 bases lay between the germline ends. Germline V gives CDR1 SGHTA, CDR2 FQGNSA. The CDR3 runs to 15 residues. The CDR3 is CASSAKQGNNEKLFF. The CDR3 nucleotides are TGTGCCAGCAGCGCCAAGCAGGGAAATAATGAAAAACTGTTTTTT.